This passage covers 28 T cell receptor beta chains from one sample sequenced in a study of identical twins. TCRdb ran MiXCR on the 5' RACE reads and lists one entry per CDR3 protein. The sample shows around 550,000 distinct CDR3 sequences, about 16% of them seen only once. The same specimen was also included in a second study, on yellow fever vaccine responses in identical twins.

Source material: CD4+ T cells sorted from blood. The receptors originated from a woman aged 18-30 years in good health.

This clonotype was found a few times. This sequence joins TRBV6-5 and TRBJ1-6; 8 bases match TRBD1. The V and J ends lost 2 bases and 7 bases, in that order; junction bases with no gene match: 7. CDR3 length: 16 amino acids. CDR1 is MNHEY and CDR2 is SVGAGI in the germline V gene. The CDR3 coding sequence is TGTGCCAGCAGTTACATCGCCAGGGGGCACAATTCACCCCTCCACTTT. This gives the protein CASSYIARGHNSPLHF.

The table lists this clonotype with a few counts. The V and J genes are TRBV9 and TRBJ2-3; perhaps TRBD2 as D (5 bases). Germline CDR1 reads SGDLS; CDR2 reads YYNGEE. V was pared by 0 bases and J by 2 bases, with 19 bases between. The CDR3 is made up of 18 amino acids. CDR3 bases: TGTGCCAGCAGCGTAGGGTCAAGTCAACTAGTTTACACAGATACGCAGTATTTT. Translation gives CASSVGSSQLVYTDTQYF.

The table lists this clonotype with a few counts. The gene calls are TRBV20-1 and TRBJ2-1, with TRBD1 matching 7 bases. This CDR3 contains 14 residues. The germline gives CDR1 DFQATT, CDR2 SNEGSKA (reference sequence). J gave up 9 bases and V 8 bases, and 16 bases lay outside the gene matches. CDR3 region: CSHTGTVALGEQFF. The CDR3 DNA reads as TGCAGTCACACCGGGACAGTGGCTTTGGGTGAGCAGTTCTTC.

CDR3 amino acids: CASSEFFRDAEAFF. CDR3 nucleotides: TGTGCCAGCAGTGAATTCTTCAGGGACGCTGAAGCTTTCTTT. This chain links TRBV25-1 with TRBJ1-1; D possibly corresponds to TRBD1 (5 bases). V was trimmed by 1 base and J by 6 bases, leaving 12 bases between them. Germline lookup yields CDR1 MGHDK and CDR2 SYGVNS. The CDR3 covers 14 residues.

This chain uses TRBV5-1 with TRBJ2-1; TRBD1 aligns across 9 bases. Germline V lookup: CDR1 SGHRS, CDR2 YFSETQ. This CDR3 has 16 amino acids. V dropped 7 bases and J dropped 3; count of bases not matched to a gene: 11. The DNA of the CDR3 is TGCGCCAGCTCCTCAATAGGACAGGGGTTCTACAATGAGCAGTTCTTC. Protein: CASSSIGQGFYNEQFF.

This clonotype has just a few counts. The CDR3 DNA is TGTGCCAGCAACCGACTCAATCAGCCCCAGCATTTT. Amino acids: CASNRLNQPQHF. This rearrangement joins TRBV6-2 or TRBV6-3 to TRBJ1-5; D call uncertain. Germline CDR1 MNHEY, CDR2 SVGEGT. The CDR3 runs to 12 residues. V was clipped by 7 bases and J by 3 bases, with 7 bases between them.

This clonotype was counted a few times. CDR3 sequence reads: CASNPFAGETQFQETQYF. The CDR3 DNA reads TGTGCCAGCAACCCATTTGCGGGAGAAACCCAATTCCAAGAGACCCAGTACTTC. This chain connects TRBV28 to TRBJ2-5; 7 bases are a match to TRBD2. Germline trimming cut 7 bases from V and 1 base from J; bases unmatched to any gene: 18. The CDR3 length is 18 residues. The germline V gene has CDR1 MDHEN and CDR2 SYDVKM. Full variable domain (remainder filled in from reference TRBV28 and TRBJ2-5): DVKVTQSSRYLVKRTGEKVFLECVQDMDHENMFWYRQDPGLGLRLIYFSYDVKMKEKGDIPEGYSVSREKKERFSLILESASTNQTSMYLCASNPFAGETQFQETQYFGPGTRLLVL.

A few counts support this clonotype. This chain connects TRBV7-6 to TRBJ2-1; 7 positions agree with TRBD2. In germline, CDR1 is SGHVS, CDR2 FNYEAQ. The CDR3 has 17 residues. Trimming took 5 bases from V and 2 from J; bases not matched to a gene: 12. CDR3 sequence: CASSPGITGGPYNEQFF. The CDR3 DNA follows: TGTGCCAGCAGCCCGGGAATCACGGGGGGACCCTACAATGAGCAGTTCTTC.

This clonotype was seen a single time. The J gene is TRBJ2-6, the V gene TRBV2; D ambiguous. CDR3 length equals 13 residues. Germline CDR1 reads SNHLY; CDR2 reads FYNNEI. V lost 8 bases and J lost 6, with 11 bases in between. The CDR3 sequence: CASRGNEANVLTF. For the CDR3, the DNA is TGTGCCAGCCGCGGCAATGAGGCCAACGTCCTGACTTTC.

In its sample, this clonotype was seen many times. The rearrangement uses TRBV12-3 or TRBV12-4 and TRBJ2-3; D tentatively reads TRBD1 or TRBD2 (6 bases each). Trimming cost V 5 bases and J 4 bases, with 16 bases left between them. The length of the CDR3 is 15 residues. CDR3 sequence: CASSPQGGGADTQYF. As DNA, the CDR3 is TGTGCCAGCAGTCCCCAAGGGGGAGGCGCAGATACGCAGTATTTT.

The sample holds many counts of this clonotype. This rearrangement joins TRBV5-1 to TRBJ2-3; D may be TRBD1 (6 bases). Germline CDR1 and CDR2: SGHRS and YFSETQ. Trimming cost V 4 bases and J 4 bases, with 19 bases left between them. The CDR3 contains 16 residues. This CDR3 is CASSLDSLGIPDTQYF. DNA of the CDR3: TGCGCCAGCAGCCTGGACAGCCTGGGGATCCCAGATACGCAGTATTTT.

The chain recombines TRBV12-3 or TRBV12-4 with TRBJ2-7, with 15 bases matching TRBD2. This CDR3 region has 18 residues. V dropped 5 bases and J dropped 0; count of bases not matched to a gene: 8. DNA for the CDR3: TGTGCCAGCAGTCCCGGGACTAGCGGGAGGCGTCGCTCCTACGAGCAGTACTTC. This translates into CASSPGTSGRRRSYEQYF.

This rearrangement joins TRBV10-3 to TRBJ1-1; 8 nucleotides align to TRBD1. V dropped 2 bases and J dropped 2; count of bases not matched to a gene: 4. This CDR3 is built from 15 residues. Germline V lookup: CDR1 ENHRY, CDR2 SYGVKD. CDR3 sequence reads: CAISETGGPNTEAFF. In DNA form, the CDR3 reads TGTGCCATCAGTGAGACAGGGGGTCCCAACACTGAAGCTTTCTTT.

This clonotype was picked up many times. The chain combines TRBV5-1 with TRBJ2-5, with TRBD1 matching over 7 bases. CDR1 is SGHRS and CDR2 is YFSETQ in the germline V gene. V dropped 4 bases and J dropped 1; count of bases not matched to a gene: 4. CDR3 size: 14 residues. Here the CDR3 reads CASSHGTAQETQYF. The CDR3 region has the DNA TGCGCCAGCAGCCACGGGACAGCCCAAGAGACCCAGTACTTC.

This clonotype was observed a few times. The chain has TRBV2 and TRBJ2-5; no clear D gene. The ends were cut back, 2 bases at V and 1 base at J, with 2 bases in the middle. Germline values: CDR1 SNHLY, CDR2 FYNNEI. The CDR3 is 12 amino acids. CDR3 DNA: TGTGCCAGCAGTGAATCCCAAGAGACCCAGTACTTC. Protein product: CASSESQETQYF.

This chain links TRBV20-1 with TRBJ2-2, with TRBD2 matching over 9 bases. Germline V gives CDR1 DFQATT, CDR2 SNEGSKA (reference sequence). J gave up 3 bases and V 6 bases, and 8 bases lay outside the gene matches. The CDR3 spans 15 residues. The CDR3, as DNA: TGCAGTGCGCGCCTAGCGGGGAGCGACACCGGGGAGCTGTTTTTT. It codes for CSARLAGSDTGELFF.

The rearrangement joins TRBV7-9 to TRBJ1-1; the D gene is possibly TRBD1 (5 bases). Germline CDR1 is SEHNR and CDR2 is FQNEAQ (reference sequence). Trimming removed 5 bases from V and 1 base from J, with 17 bases in between. The CDR3 covers 16 residues. CDR3 loop: CASSPDEGRPNTEAFF. In nucleotides, the CDR3 is TGTGCCAGCAGCCCAGACGAGGGACGGCCGAACACTGAAGCTTTCTTT. The whole variable domain, filled in from reference TRBV7-9 and TRBJ1-1, reads DTGVSQNPRHKITKRGQNVTFRCDPISEHNRLYWYRQTLGQGPEFLTYFQNEAQLEKSRLLSDRFSAERPKGSFSTLEIQRTEQGDSAMYLCASSPDEGRPNTEAFFGQGTRLTVV.

This clonotype has only a few counts. This sequence joins TRBV28 and TRBJ2-3; TRBD2 aligns across 12 bases. The CDR3 length is 16 residues. Looked up from germline, CDR1 is MDHEN and CDR2 is SYDVKM. V lost 3 bases and J lost 5; bases outside the gene matches: 6. The CDR3 loop is CASSLASGGARDTQYF. In DNA form, the CDR3 reads TGTGCCAGCAGTTTGGCTAGCGGGGGGGCCAGAGATACGCAGTATTTT.

This clonotype was counted only a few times. The gene calls are TRBV11-2 and TRBJ2-7; 8 bases are a match to TRBD1. CDR1 and CDR2 from the germline V gene are SGHAT and FQNNGV. The trim removed 5 bases at V and 7 bases at J, leaving 10 bases unmatched. The CDR3 consists of 14 residues. DNA of the CDR3: TGTGCCAGCAGCCAGGGGACAGGACTTCGAGAGCAGTACTTC. Amino acid sequence: CASSQGTGLREQYF.

The chain is built from TRBV20-1 and TRBJ2-1, with 9 nucleotides matching TRBD2. J gave up 5 bases and V 6 bases, and 8 bases lay outside the gene matches. The CDR3 totals 14 residues. Germline V gene lookup returns CDR1 DFQATT and CDR2 SNEGSKA (reference sequence). The CDR3 is CSAASGRQNNEQFF. The CDR3 bases are TGCAGTGCAGCGAGCGGGAGGCAAAACAATGAGCAGTTCTTC.

The chain couples TRBV4-1 to TRBJ1-4, with 8 bases fitting TRBD1. CDR1 MGHRA and CDR2 YSYEKL come from the germline V gene. This CDR3 comprises 15 residues. Trimming at V came to 2 bases and at J to 3 bases, leaving 2 bases not matched to a gene. CDR3 sequence: CASSQQGAANEKLFF. In DNA, the CDR3 is TGCGCCAGCAGCCAACAGGGGGCAGCTAATGAAAAACTGTTTTTT.

This chain connects TRBV10-3 to TRBJ1-6; no firm D call. The CDR3 loop spans 16 amino acids. CDR1 and CDR2 (germline): ENHRY, SYGVKD. The V end was cut by 6 bases, the J end by 9 bases, with 21 bases between. This CDR3 is CAIRGGNPTEGSPLHF. The DNA of the CDR3 is TGTGCCATCAGGGGAGGAAATCCCACAGAGGGTTCACCCCTCCACTTT.

This clonotype was counted between two and nine times. The rearrangement uses TRBV5-1 and TRBJ2-7, with D unresolved. Trimming cost V 3 bases and J 0 bases, with 7 bases left between them. The CDR3 runs to 13 residues. Per germline, CDR1 SGHRS and CDR2 YFSETQ. CDR3 loop: CASSWVSSYEQYF. As DNA, the CDR3 is TGCGCCAGCAGCTGGGTTAGCTCCTACGAGCAGTACTTC.

V is TRBV5-1 and J is TRBJ1-1, with D possibly matching TRBD1 (5 bases). V lost 1 base and J lost 1, with 8 bases in between. CDR3 length equals 14 residues. Germline assignment: CDR1 SGHRS and CDR2 YFSETQ. In nucleotides, the CDR3 is TGCGCCAGCAGCTTGTGTGACAGGAACACTGAAGCTTTCTTT. It codes for CASSLCDRNTEAFF. Variable domain in full (rest from reference TRBV5-1 and TRBJ1-1): KAGVTQTPRYLIKTRGQQVTLSCSPISGHRSVSWYQQTPGQGLQFLFEYFSETQRNKGNFPGRFSGRQFSNSRSEMNVSTLELGDSALYLCASSLCDRNTEAFFGQGTRLTVV.

The chain employs TRBV5-1 and TRBJ1-5; no clear D. V was shortened by 0 bases and J by 7 bases, with 8 bases between the two germline ends. This CDR3 is 13 amino acids long. CDR1 is SGHRS, CDR2 YFSETQ, per germline. In nucleotides, the CDR3 is TGCGCCAGCAGCTTGGTCCTCGGACAGCCCCAGCATTTT. It translates to CASSLVLGQPQHF.

The rearrangement links TRBV28 to TRBJ2-5, with 8 bases that match TRBD1. In germline, CDR1 is MDHEN, CDR2 SYDVKM. The length of the CDR3 is 16 residues. J lost 4 bases, V lost 6 bases, and 13 bases had no gene match. The CDR3 nucleotides are TGTGCCAGCAGGCCACGACCTCAGGGGGCTCTAGAGACCCAGTACTTC. This translates into CASRPRPQGALETQYF.

The chain uses TRBV2 and TRBJ2-1, with D possibly being TRBD1 (6 bases). Germline V gives CDR1 SNHLY, CDR2 FYNNEI. The CDR3 runs to 15 residues. V lost 7 bases and J 7 bases, leaving 20 bases between the germline ends. The CDR3 loop is CASTGDTKWGNEQFF. The CDR3 bases are TGTGCCAGCACCGGGGACACTAAATGGGGGAATGAGCAGTTCTTC.

This clonotype was detected only a few times. V usage is TRBV24-1 and J usage is TRBJ1-2; maybe TRBD1 (5 bases). The CDR3 spans 13 residues. The germline gives CDR1 KGHDR, CDR2 SFDVKD. The V and J ends lost 2 bases and 8 bases respectively, with 11 bases between them. The CDR3 protein is CATSDSGFGGYTF. CDR3 DNA sequence: TGTGCCACCAGTGATTCAGGGTTTGGCGGCTACACCTTC.